A single sample gave rise to the 6 T cell receptor beta chains below, sequenced in a study of blood T cell repertoires in COVID-19. Profiling relied on immunoSEQ multiplex PCR, and the TCRdb table lists in-frame clones only, not all of them. The sample has some 46,000 clones, approximately 89% seen once. Specimen: peripheral blood. These receptors all stem from a man aged 50-59 years with acute or convalescent COVID-19.

This chain joins TRBV7-8 and TRBJ1-6; TRBD1 agrees at 8 bases. The germline gives CDR1 SGHVS, CDR2 FQNEAQ. The CDR3 loop spans 13 amino acids. The junction had 4 bases not matched to a gene; V was cut back by 5 bases and J by 10 bases. This CDR3 reads CASSPTGVSPLHF. The CDR3 bases are TGTGCCAGCAGCCCGACAGGGGTCTCACCCCTCCACTTT.

This clone was recorded only once. This chain connects TRBV12-3 or TRBV12-4 to TRBJ1-1, with a tentative D call TRBD1 (5 bases). The CDR3 covers 12 residues. V was pared by 11 bases and J by 3 bases, with 13 bases between. The CDR3 spells CAGRQGDTEAFF. CDR3 DNA: TGTGCCGGGAGGCAGGGCGACACTGAAGCTTTCTTT.

The chain recombines TRBV28 with TRBJ1-3, with 9 bases aligning to TRBD1. The length of the CDR3 is 16 residues. The junction had 8 bases not matched to a gene; V was cut back by 4 bases and J by 4 bases. The germline V gene has CDR1 MDHEN and CDR2 SYDVKM. The CDR3 spells CASSSPGTGSGNTIYF. CDR3 bases: TGTGCCAGCAGTTCCCCAGGGACAGGGTCAGGAAACACCATATATTTT.

This clone was seen a single time. This sequence joins TRBV15 and TRBJ2-7, with 8 nucleotides matching TRBD1. Trimming took 0 bases from V and 6 from J; bases not matched to a gene: 7. The CDR3 covers 15 residues. Germline-derived CDR1 and CDR2 are LNHNV and YYDKDF (reference sequence). This CDR3 is CATSRDRVQGAEQYF. The CDR3 nucleotides read TGTGCCACCAGCAGAGACCGGGTGCAGGGGGCCGAGCAGTACTTC.

The V gene is TRBV29-1, the J gene TRBJ2-5; 7 positions agree with TRBD2. Germline V CDR1 and CDR2: SQVTM, ANQGSEA. Unmatched junction bases numbered 9, after V lost 6 bases and J lost 2 bases. The CDR3 totals 14 residues. The CDR3 bases are TGCAGCGTGGGGGGGAGCGCCAATCAAGAGACCCAGTACTTC. Protein: CSVGGSANQETQYF.

The chain uses TRBV12-5 and TRBJ1-2; 8 bases match TRBD1. The germline V gene has CDR1 LGHNT and CDR2 FRNRAP. With V trimmed by 6 bases and J by 4 bases, 19 bases remained unmatched. This CDR3 has 18 amino acids. CDR3 sequence reads: CASGQPLQGSGGVYGYTF. Here the CDR3 DNA reads TGTGCTAGTGGGCAACCCTTACAGGGGTCAGGGGGCGTCTATGGCTACACCTTC.